The clone carrying this TCR beta chain was detected only once. This entry belongs to a study of blood T cell repertoires in COVID-19. With V trimmed by 5 bases and J by 2 bases, 17 bases remained unmatched. The germline V gene has CDR1 SGHTA and CDR2 FQGNSA. The CDR3 totals 18 residues. Clones were sequenced by immunoSEQ multiplex PCR, and TCRdb holds only the in-frame ones, with some missing. This sample has around 86,000 clones, with under 85% found just once. The sequenced sample consisted of peripheral blood. This receptor was obtained from a human donor in a cohort sampled during active COVID-19. The chain employs TRBV7-2 and TRBJ2-7; TRBD2 matches at 8 bases. The CDR3 nucleotides read TGTGCCAGCAGCAATTCAGGGGTAAGACTAGCGACCACCTACGAGCAGTACTTC. Translation: CASSNSGVRLATTYEQYF.